Sequencing of this T cell receptor beta chain was carried out in a study of cytomegalovirus exposure and HLA in healthy donors. Study details: In a later analysis, the approximately 110 validation repertoires were reported to have used the same platform as the approximately 670 first-cohort repertoires.

The method was immunoSEQ multiplex PCR; TCRdb's version includes in-frame clones alone and lacks a portion of them. Among some 140,000 clones, about 88% were seen once, and the ten largest hold roughly 9.3%. As regards this clone: Its antigen is currently unknown.

V was clipped by 3 bases and J by 2 bases; unmatched bases: 7. This CDR3 contains 16 residues. Germline V CDR1 and CDR2: SGHVS, FNYEAQ. Overall study findings and caveats: Cytomegalovirus-associated TCR beta chains were listed, numbering 150 to 200.

The chain combines TRBV7-6 with TRBJ2-7, with 10 bases lining up with TRBD1. The receptor was isolated from a woman aged 18-35 years in good health and CMV-seropositive. The material sequenced was PBMCs. This CDR3 reads CASSLGQGPQAYEQYF. The CDR3 DNA sequence: TGTGCCAGCAGCTTGGGACAGGGGCCCCAGGCCTACGAGCAGTACTTC.